This TCR beta chain was obtained from a study of blood T cell repertoires in COVID-19. V lost 6 bases to trimming and J lost 0 bases, with 6 bases between them. The length of the CDR3 is 12 residues. Germline V gene lookup returns CDR1 SQVTM and CDR2 ANQGSEA. Measured with immunoSEQ multiplex PCR; TCRdb has only the in-frame clones, and not every one. The sample contains under 300,000 clones, about 86% of which appear only once. The clonotype originates from a woman aged 70-85 years with COVID-19, enrolled during active disease. Sequenced material: peripheral blood. The chain links TRBV29-1 to TRBJ1-3; D gene unclear. The CDR3 sequence: CSVLFSGNTIYF. The CDR3 bases are TGCAGCGTCTTATTCTCTGGAAACACCATATATTTT.